This T cell receptor beta chain was found in a study of blood T cell repertoires in COVID-19. About the study: PBMCs, B-cell-depleted T cells, or T cells were the source of the cDNA or gDNA that made up the material.

Profiled with immunoSEQ multiplex PCR; TCRdb holds only in-frame clones, not every one. The profile shows about 240,000 clones, around nine tenths of them singletons. In this sample, this clone turned up a few times. Cohort allocation depended upon clinical history that participants reported. Material: PBMCs or T cells enriched from blood (not recorded which). The receptor was isolated from a woman in her 30s who had recovered from COVID-19.

CDR3 amino acids: CASSSQSQGGELFF. The CDR3 coding sequence is TGTGCCAGCAGCTCGCAATCTCAGGGCGGGGAGCTGTTTTTT. The chain carries TRBV7-3 and TRBJ2-2, with D possibly being TRBD1 (5 bases). The CDR3 is made up of 14 amino acids. Deletions cut 4 bases from V and 7 bases from J, with 13 bases between. Germline V lookup: CDR1 SGHTA, CDR2 FQGTGA.